What follows are 14 T cell receptor beta chains derived from one specimen sequenced in a study of cytomegalovirus exposure and HLA in healthy donors. Primers: 60 Vbeta forward and 13 Jbeta reverse. Sequenced by immunoSEQ multiplex PCR; TCRdb stores in-frame clones only, minus some. Of some 110,000 clones listed, under 90% are singletons. Sequencing input: PBMCs. The receptor source for this set is a woman in her twenties or thirties in good health and CMV-seronegative.

With respect to this clone: One end of the junction varies from germline; a read error may be responsible. The chain recombines TRBV7-9 with TRBJ2-7; 9 bases map to TRBD2. CDR3 size: 15 residues. Germline V CDR1 and CDR2: SEHNR, FQNEAQ (reference sequence). CDR3 protein: CSSNEVVAGVYEQYF. As DNA, the CDR3 is TGTTCCAGCAACGAGGTGGTAGCGGGAGTCTACGAGCAGTACTTC.

The J gene is TRBJ2-6, the V gene TRBV6-4; TRBD2 matches at 10 bases. The CDR3 runs 16 residues. V was clipped by 6 bases and J by 0 bases; unmatched bases: 2. CDR1 is MRHNA and CDR2 is SNTAGT in the germline V gene. The CDR3 region has the DNA TGTGCCAGCAGCCGGACTAGCGGCTCTGGGGCCAACGTCCTGACTTTC. It specifies CASSRTSGSGANVLTF.

There are a few counts of this clone. The chain employs TRBV5-6 and TRBJ2-7; the D gene is possibly TRBD1 (6 bases). Germline-derived CDR1 and CDR2 are SGHDT and YYEEEE. The CDR3 spans 17 residues. V lost 4 bases and J 5 bases, leaving 25 bases between the germline ends. The CDR3 bases are TGTGCCAGCAGCACCGCCATCGACAGGCCCAAACGGGACGAGCAGTACTTC. Translated: CASSTAIDRPKRDEQYF. The variable domain in full, with the rest retrieved from reference TRBV5-6 and TRBJ2-7, is DAGVTQSPTHLIKTRGQQVTLRCSPKSGHDTVSWYQQALGQGPQFIFQYYEEEERQRGNFPDRFSGHQFPNYSSELNVNALLLGDSALYLCASSTAIDRPKRDEQYFGPGTRLTVT.

This sequence joins TRBV4-1 and TRBJ1-1; no clear D gene. The length of the CDR3 is 14 residues. Trimming removed 7 bases at V and 4 bases at J, with 16 bases between. CDR1 is MGHRA, CDR2 YSYEKL, per germline. CDR3 loop: CASKEKDRSTEAFF. CDR3 in DNA: TGCGCCAGCAAGGAAAAGGATAGGAGCACTGAAGCTTTCTTT.

The chain combines TRBV7-6 with TRBJ2-1; TRBD2 agrees at 8 bases. The CDR3 runs to 16 residues. The V and J ends lost 5 bases and 2 bases, in that order; junction bases with no gene match: 8. Germline V lookup: CDR1 SGHVS, CDR2 FNYEAQ. In nucleotides, the CDR3 is TGTGCCAGCAGCCTCCTCCCGGGACTAGCCTACAATGAGCAGTTCTTC. Protein: CASSLLPGLAYNEQFF.

The chain links TRBV21-1 to TRBJ2-1; TRBD2 is taken as the D call from the table, unchecked against the DNA. TRBV21-1 is a pseudogene locus. CDR3 size: 18 residues. The DNA of the CDR3 is TGTGCCAGCAGCAGGGCCGACTCGGAGGGATGGTCCTACAATGAGCAGTTCTTC. It yields the protein CASSRADSEGWSYNEQFF.

The chain uses TRBV6-5 and TRBJ1-4; possible D gene TRBD1, 6 bases. Germline-derived CDR1 and CDR2 are MNHEY and SVGAGI. This CDR3 spans 14 amino acids. The V end was cut by 3 bases, the J end by 7 bases, with 12 bases between. In DNA, the CDR3 is TGTGCCAGCAGTTATAGGCAGGGGAGTGAAAAACTGTTTTTT. It codes for CASSYRQGSEKLFF.

The chain has TRBV6-6 and TRBJ1-5; possibly TRBD1 for D (5 bases). Germline-derived CDR1 and CDR2 are MNHNY and SVGAGI (reference sequence). This CDR3 contains 15 residues. The V end lost 7 bases, the J end lost 0 bases, and 13 bases lay between the germline ends. CDR3 DNA: TGTGCCAGCACTTCCGGGGGGAATAGCAATCAGCCCCAGCATTTT. It encodes CASTSGGNSNQPQHF.

This sequence joins TRBV7-2 and TRBJ2-7, with TRBD2 matching 8 bases. Trimming removed 5 bases from V and 1 base from J; junction bases left unmatched: 7. The CDR3 spans 15 residues. Germline loops: CDR1 SGHTA, CDR2 FQGNSA. For the CDR3, the DNA is TGTGCCAGCAGCCAGAGCGGGAGTACATCCTACGAGCAGTACTTC. Translated: CASSQSGSTSYEQYF.

The chain couples TRBV28 to TRBJ2-5, with 11 bases that match TRBD2. Germline V CDR1 and CDR2: MDHEN, SYDVKM. The CDR3 sequence is 18 residues long. V shed 5 bases and J 0 bases; nucleotides not matched to a gene: 11. CDR3 in amino acids: CASSTSPRTSGYQETQYF. The CDR3 bases are TGTGCCAGCAGTACTTCCCCTCGGACTAGCGGGTACCAAGAGACCCAGTACTTC.

J is TRBJ1-1 and V is TRBV5-1; 9 bases map to TRBD1. There are 14 residues in the CDR3. The ends lost 6 bases at V and 4 bases at J; junction bases unmatched: 7. Germline-derived CDR1 and CDR2 are SGHRS and YFSETQ. Here the CDR3 reads CASIQDRGGTEAFF. CDR3 bases: TGCGCCAGCATACAGGACAGGGGAGGCACTGAAGCTTTCTTT.

This clone was detected only once. The rearrangement joins TRBV19 to TRBJ1-1, with no clear D. Trimming cost V 7 bases and J 1 base, with 13 bases left between them. The CDR3 runs to 14 residues. The germline V gene has CDR1 LNHDA and CDR2 SQIVND (reference sequence). The CDR3 loop reads CASNKEGGNTEAFF. The CDR3 region has the DNA TGTGCCAGTAATAAGGAGGGAGGGAACACTGAAGCTTTCTTT.

The V gene is TRBV7-2, the J gene TRBJ2-1, with 10 bases aligning to TRBD2. The CDR3 covers 15 residues. V was clipped by 5 bases and J by 7 bases; unmatched bases: 8. Germline V gives CDR1 SGHTA, CDR2 FQGNSA. The CDR3 spells CASSLSGRAENEQFF. CDR3 DNA sequence: TGTGCCAGCAGCCTAAGCGGGAGGGCCGAGAATGAGCAGTTCTTC.

This clone has just one count. V gene TRBV29-1 combines with J gene TRBJ1-2, with 9 bases aligning to TRBD1. CDR1 is SQVTM and CDR2 is ANQGSEA in the germline V gene. The CDR3 has 13 residues. The ends lost 7 bases at V and 7 bases at J; junction bases unmatched: 10. CDR3 sequence reads: CSGNTGGATGYTF. In DNA, the CDR3 is TGCAGCGGCAATACAGGGGGCGCGACTGGCTACACCTTC.